This paragraph reports one T cell receptor beta chain. Per the original data handling: From reference gene primer amplification, estimates of nucleated cell counts were derived. Assay: immunoSEQ multiplex PCR; the TCRdb copy retains only in-frame clones and omits some. That table furnishes V, J and clone size, whereas the DNA furnished D and trimming. Of around 39,000 clones detected, 80% to 90% appear once; the ten largest clones hold less than 10%. V trimming: 9 bases; J trimming: 2 bases; junction bases outside the gene matches: 12. Germline CDR1 and CDR2: LNHDA and SQIVND (reference sequence). The CDR3 is 16 residues long. This sample is part of a study of blood T cell repertoires in COVID-19. As for the study in general: The United States, Italy and Spain provided the acute and convalescent COVID-19 samples.

Material for sequencing was peripheral blood. V usage is TRBV19 and J usage is TRBJ1-5, with TRBD1 matching over 8 bases. The receptor comes from a human donor in a cohort sampled during active COVID-19. The CDR3 nucleotides are TGTGCCAGCGCAATAAGCGGACAGGGAGGCAATCAGCCCCAGCATTTT. Residues: CASAISGQGGNQPQHF. Full variable domain (missing parts from reference TRBV19 and TRBJ1-5): DGGITQSPKYLFRKEGQNVTLSCEQNLNHDAMYWYRQDPGQGLRLIYYSQIVNDFQKGDIAEGYSVSREKKESFPLTVTSAQKNPTAFYLCASAISGQGGNQPQHFGDGTRLSIL.